This T cell receptor beta chain was sequenced in a study of shared clonotypes between healthy human individuals. Produced via immunoSEQ multiplex PCR; TCRdb's table is partial and in-frame only. Counted here are some 500,000 clones, 90% to 97% occurring once; the ten biggest clones make up approximately 0.062%. Germline CDR1 reads SGHVS; CDR2 reads FQNEAQ. The V gene lost 3 bases and the J gene lost 7 bases, with 12 bases spanning the gap. This CDR3 has 13 residues. This rearrangement joins TRBV7-8 to TRBJ2-5, with D possibly called TRBD1 or TRBD2 (5 bases each). The TCR sequence derives from a woman aged 30 to 39 in good health. Sequenced input: naive CD4+ T cells sorted from blood. As for subset: CD45RA+ positively selected. The CDR3 loop is CASSFWDVGTQYF. The CDR3 region has the DNA TGTGCCAGCAGCTTTTGGGACGTGGGGACCCAGTACTTC.